The T cell receptor (beta chain) under discussion was sequenced for a study of T cell repertoires in cytomegalovirus infection. Overall study: Alongside well-studied HLA-B-restricted CMV epitopes, recently identified HLA-C-restricted CMV epitopes were also used. Public TCR beta signature analysis indicated the presence of both CMV infection and matching HLA type.

CDR1 and CDR2 (germline): MNHNY, SVGAGI (reference sequence). The CDR3 is made up of 18 amino acids. Trimming removed 7 bases from V and 2 bases from J, with 21 bases in between. This clonotype has just a few counts. Antigen: not known. TCRdb itself ran the reads through MiXCR, one entry per CDR3 protein. The sample contains roughly 700,000 distinct CDR3 sequences, around 32% of which appear only once. The TCR originated in a human donor in good health (CMV status not recorded). Some clones in this sample may be carry-over from other donors' samples. The source was cultured PBMCs, collected from culture after CMV antigen stimulation. J is TRBJ2-6 and V is TRBV6-6; tentatively, D is TRBD1 (6 bases). The CDR3 DNA is TGTGCCAGCAACTATTTGGACAGTATTTGGGCTGGGGCCAACGTCCTGACTTTC. It translates to CASNYLDSIWAGANVLTF.